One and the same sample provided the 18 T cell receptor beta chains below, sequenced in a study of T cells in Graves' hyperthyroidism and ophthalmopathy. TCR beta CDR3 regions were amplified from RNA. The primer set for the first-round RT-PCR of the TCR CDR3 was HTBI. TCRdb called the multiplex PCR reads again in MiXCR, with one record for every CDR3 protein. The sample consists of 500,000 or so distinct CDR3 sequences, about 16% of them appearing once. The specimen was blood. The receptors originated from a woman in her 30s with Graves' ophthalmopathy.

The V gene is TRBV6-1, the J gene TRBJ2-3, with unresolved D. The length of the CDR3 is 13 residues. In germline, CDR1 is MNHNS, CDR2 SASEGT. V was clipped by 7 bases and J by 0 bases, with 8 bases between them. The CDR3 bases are TGTGCCAGCACCGCCCCTAGCACAGATACGCAGTATTTT. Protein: CASTAPSTDTQYF.

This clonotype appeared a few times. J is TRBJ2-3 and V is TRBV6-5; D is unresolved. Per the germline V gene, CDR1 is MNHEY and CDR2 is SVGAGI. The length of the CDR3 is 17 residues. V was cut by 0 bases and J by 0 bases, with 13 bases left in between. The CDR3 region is CASSYSSGPISTDTQYF. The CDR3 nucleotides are TGTGCCAGCAGTTACTCGTCCGGACCGATAAGCACAGATACGCAGTATTTT.

The CDR3 sequence: CSVDLQGAHETQYF. The CDR3 region has the DNA TGCAGCGTAGATCTACAGGGGGCTCACGAGACCCAGTACTTC. The chain is built from TRBV29-1 and TRBJ2-5; 9 bases are shared with TRBD1. This CDR3 is 14 amino acids long. After removal of 6 bases from V and 5 bases from J, the junction contained 10 bases not matched to a gene. Germline V gene sequence: CDR1 SQVTM, CDR2 ANQGSEA.

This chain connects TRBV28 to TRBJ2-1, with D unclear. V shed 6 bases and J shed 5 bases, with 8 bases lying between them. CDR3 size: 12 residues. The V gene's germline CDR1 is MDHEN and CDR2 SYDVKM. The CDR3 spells CASSTLHNEQFF. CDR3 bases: TGTGCCAGCAGCACTCTACACAATGAGCAGTTCTTC.

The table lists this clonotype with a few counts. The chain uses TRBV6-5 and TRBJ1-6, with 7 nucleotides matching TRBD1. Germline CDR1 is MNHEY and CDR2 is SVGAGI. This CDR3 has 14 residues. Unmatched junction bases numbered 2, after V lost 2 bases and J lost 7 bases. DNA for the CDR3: TGTGCCAGCAGTTACGACAGGGTGAATTCACCCCTCCACTTT. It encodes CASSYDRVNSPLHF.

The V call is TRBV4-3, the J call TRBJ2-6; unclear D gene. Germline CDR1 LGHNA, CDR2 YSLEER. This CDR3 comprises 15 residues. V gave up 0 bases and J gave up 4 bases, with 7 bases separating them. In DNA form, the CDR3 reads TGCGCCAGCAGCCAAGAGGCGTCAGGGGCCAACGTCCTGACTTTC. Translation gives CASSQEASGANVLTF.

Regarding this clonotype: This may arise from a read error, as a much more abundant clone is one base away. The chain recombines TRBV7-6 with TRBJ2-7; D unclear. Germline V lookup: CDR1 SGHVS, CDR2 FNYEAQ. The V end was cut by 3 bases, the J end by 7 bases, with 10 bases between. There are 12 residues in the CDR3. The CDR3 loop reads CASSFSWVEQYF. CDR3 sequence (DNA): TGTGCCAGCAGCTTTAGTTGGGTTGAGCAGTACTTC.

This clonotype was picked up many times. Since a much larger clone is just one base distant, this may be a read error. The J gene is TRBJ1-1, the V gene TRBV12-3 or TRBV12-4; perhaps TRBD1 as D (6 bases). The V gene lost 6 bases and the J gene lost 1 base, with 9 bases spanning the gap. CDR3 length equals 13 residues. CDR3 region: CASRLQGNTEAFF. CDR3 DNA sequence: TGTGCCAGCAGGTTACAGGGGAACACTGAAGCTTTCTTT.

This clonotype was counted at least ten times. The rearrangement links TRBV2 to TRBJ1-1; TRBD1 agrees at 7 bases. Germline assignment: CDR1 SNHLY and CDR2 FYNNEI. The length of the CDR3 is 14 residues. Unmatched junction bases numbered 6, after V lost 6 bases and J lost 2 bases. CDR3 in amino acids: CASRLTGINTEAFF. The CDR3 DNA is TGTGCCAGCAGGCTGACAGGGATCAACACTGAAGCTTTCTTT.

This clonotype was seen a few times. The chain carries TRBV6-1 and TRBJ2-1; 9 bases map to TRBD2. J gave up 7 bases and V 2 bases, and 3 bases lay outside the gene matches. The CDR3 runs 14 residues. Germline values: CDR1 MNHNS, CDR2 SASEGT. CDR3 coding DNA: TGTGCCAGCAGTGAACCGGGACTAGCAAATGAGCAGTTCTTC. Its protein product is CASSEPGLANEQFF.

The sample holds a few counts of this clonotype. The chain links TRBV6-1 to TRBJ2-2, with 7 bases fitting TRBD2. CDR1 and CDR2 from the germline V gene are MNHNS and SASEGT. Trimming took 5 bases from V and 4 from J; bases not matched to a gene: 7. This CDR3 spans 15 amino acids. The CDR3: CASSYMREITGELFF. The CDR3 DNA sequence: TGTGCCAGCAGTTACATGCGGGAGATCACCGGGGAGCTGTTTTTT.

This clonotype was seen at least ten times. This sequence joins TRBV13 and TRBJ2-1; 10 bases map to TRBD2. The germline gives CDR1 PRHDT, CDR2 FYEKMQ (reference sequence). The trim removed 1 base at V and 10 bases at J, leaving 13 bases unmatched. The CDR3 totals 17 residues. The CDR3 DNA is TGTGCCAGCAGCTTAGTTCGTTGGGCTAGCGGGAGTCGCGAGCAGTTCTTC. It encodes CASSLVRWASGSREQFF.

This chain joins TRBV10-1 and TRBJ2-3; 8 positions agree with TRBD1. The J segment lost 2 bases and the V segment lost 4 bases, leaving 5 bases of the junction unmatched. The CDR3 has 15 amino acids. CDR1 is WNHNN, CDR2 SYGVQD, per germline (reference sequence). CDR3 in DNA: TGCGCCAGCAGTGGGGGGACAGGCCCCACAGATACGCAGTATTTT. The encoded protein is CASSGGTGPTDTQYF.

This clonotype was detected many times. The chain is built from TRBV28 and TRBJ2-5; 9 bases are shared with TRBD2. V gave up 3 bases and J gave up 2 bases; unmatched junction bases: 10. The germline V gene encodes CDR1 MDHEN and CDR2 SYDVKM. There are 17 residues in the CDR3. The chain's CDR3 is CASSFTVAGGNQETQYF. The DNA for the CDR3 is TGTGCCAGCAGTTTTACGGTGGCGGGAGGGAATCAAGAGACCCAGTACTTC.

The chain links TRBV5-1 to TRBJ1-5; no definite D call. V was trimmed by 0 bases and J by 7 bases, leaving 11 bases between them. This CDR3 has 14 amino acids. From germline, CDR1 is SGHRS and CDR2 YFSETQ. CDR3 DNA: TGCGCCAGCAGCTTGGATTCGGGGAAACAGCCCCAGCATTTT. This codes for CASSLDSGKQPQHF.

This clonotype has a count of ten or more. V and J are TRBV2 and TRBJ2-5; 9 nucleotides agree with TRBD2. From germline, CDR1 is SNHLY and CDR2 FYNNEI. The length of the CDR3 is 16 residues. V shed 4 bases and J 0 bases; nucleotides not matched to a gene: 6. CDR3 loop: CASSGWEREDQETQYF. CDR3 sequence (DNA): TGTGCCAGCAGTGGTTGGGAGCGGGAGGACCAAGAGACCCAGTACTTC. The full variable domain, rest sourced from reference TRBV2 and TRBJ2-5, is EPEVTQTPSHQVTQMGQEVILRCVPISNHLYFYWYRQILGQKVEFLVSFYNNEISEKSEIFDDQFSVERPDGSNFTLKIRSTKLEDSAMYFCASSGWEREDQETQYFGPGTRLLVL.

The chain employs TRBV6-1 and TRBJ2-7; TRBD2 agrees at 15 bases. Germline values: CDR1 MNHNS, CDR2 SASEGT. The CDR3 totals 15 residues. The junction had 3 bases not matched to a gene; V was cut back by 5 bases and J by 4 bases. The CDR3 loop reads CASSPGTSGRYEQYF. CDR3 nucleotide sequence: TGTGCCAGCAGTCCTGGGACTAGCGGGAGGTACGAGCAGTACTTC.

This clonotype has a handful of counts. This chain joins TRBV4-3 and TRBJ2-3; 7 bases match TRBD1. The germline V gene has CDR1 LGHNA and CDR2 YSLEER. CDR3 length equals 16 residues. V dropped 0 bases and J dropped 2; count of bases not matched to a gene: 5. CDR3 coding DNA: TGCGCCAGCAGCCAAGATCGACAGGGATACACAGATACGCAGTATTTT. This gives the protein CASSQDRQGYTDTQYF.